The present TCR beta chain was sequenced within a study of regulatory T cells in long-lasting Graves disease. This clonotype has a single count. A much larger clonotype is one base distant, so this may be a read error. Relying on iRepertoire HTBI primers and Arm-PCR of CDR3 regions, the team built TCR beta libraries. TCRdb analysed the multiplex PCR reads with MiXCR anew, one entry per CDR3 protein. Counted here are 400,000 to 550,000 distinct CDR3 sequences, more than 12% occurring once; the ten biggest clones make up around 15%. As for time point: newly diagnosed GD, antithyroid drugs for less than 3 months. Researchers made the TCR library from RNA that was extracted from PBMCs. Into tubes containing EDTA, approximately 9 milliliters of peripheral blood were drawn. This sample also appeared in a second study, on T cells in Graves' hyperthyroidism and ophthalmopathy. That study adds: Absence of ophthalmopathy progression within 18 months defined stable Graves' hyperthyroidism. First-round RT-PCR of the TCR CDR3 relied on the HTBI primer set.

Material: peripheral blood mononuclear cells (PBMCs), obtained at new diagnosis, from a patient treated with antithyroid drugs. This sequence originates from a woman aged 25 to 39 with Graves disease.

Written as DNA, the CDR3 is TGTGCCGGCAGCGTAGGTCGAGCGGGAGGCGAGCAGTACTTC. Amino acid sequence: CAGSVGRAGGEQYF. The V gene is TRBV9, the J gene TRBJ2-7; 9 nucleotides match TRBD2. The CDR3 totals 14 residues. CDR1 SGDLS and CDR2 YYNGEE come from the germline V gene.